This is a list of T cell receptor beta chains from one sample in a study of patients and donors after allogeneic stem cell transplantation. TCRdb re-called the RT-PCR reads through MiXCR, storing one row per CDR3 protein. The table shows over 400,000 distinct CDR3 sequences, with more than 15% occurring only once. The specimen sequenced was blood, either unsorted or a sorted T cell fraction (not recorded which). Source of these receptors: a human donor who was either an allogeneic HSCT recipient or a stem cell or donor lymphocyte infusion donor (not recorded which). It is not recorded whose cells these are; they may come from a transplant donor. Each CDR3 is given without its conserved first and last residue. Fields, in order: clone size, J gene, V gene, CDR3 protein. Clone size is not always given. Where it is, it says once, few, many or a class for expanded clones.

abundance: many; j_gene: TRBJ2-1; v_gene: TRBV4-2; CDR3aa: ASSPFTVAGGKVSSYNEQF
abundance: few; j_gene: TRBJ2-7; v_gene: TRBV11-2; CDR3aa: ASSPARQGPRTYEQY
abundance: few; j_gene: TRBJ1-1; v_gene: TRBV24-1; CDR3aa: ATSDSGQGAPNTEAF
abundance: .; j_gene: TRBJ2-1; v_gene: TRBV6-1; CDR3aa: ASSFIGGLAGNNEQF
abundance: .; j_gene: TRBJ2-7; v_gene: TRBV29-1; CDR3aa: SVASTGQLSYEQY
abundance: few; j_gene: TRBJ1-1; v_gene: TRBV20-1; CDR3aa: SARGTEMNTEAF
abundance: few; j_gene: TRBJ1-5; v_gene: TRBV6-2/TRBV6-3; CDR3aa: ASSPYALGQADNQPQH
abundance: few; j_gene: TRBJ2-7; v_gene: TRBV19; CDR3aa: ASSIGGTEQY
abundance: few; j_gene: TRBJ1-6; v_gene: TRBV12-3/TRBV12-4; CDR3aa: ASRLGTGGLPLH
abundance: many; j_gene: TRBJ2-5; v_gene: TRBV20-1; CDR3aa: SASGTGGETQY
abundance: few; j_gene: TRBJ2-5; v_gene: TRBV27; CDR3aa: ASSLSGPRGETQY
abundance: .; j_gene: TRBJ1-2; v_gene: TRBV5-6; CDR3aa: ASSLADRQGYGYT
abundance: .; j_gene: TRBJ1-1; v_gene: TRBV5-1; CDR3aa: ASSLGHRVNTEAF
abundance: few; j_gene: TRBJ2-7; v_gene: TRBV30; CDR3aa: AWTPVGGWSYEQY
abundance: .; j_gene: TRBJ1-6; v_gene: TRBV12-3/TRBV12-4; CDR3aa: ASNLGGQGYNSPLH
abundance: few; j_gene: TRBJ2-3; v_gene: TRBV7-9; CDR3aa: ASSPPGRDTQY
abundance: few; j_gene: TRBJ1-1; v_gene: TRBV29-1; CDR3aa: SVEASSWTEAF
abundance: .; j_gene: TRBJ1-1; v_gene: TRBV7-8; CDR3aa: ASSLRGGTGEAF
abundance: .; j_gene: TRBJ2-5; v_gene: TRBV5-1; CDR3aa: ASSLGPTETQY
abundance: few; j_gene: TRBJ2-2; v_gene: TRBV18; CDR3aa: ASSMGQLTTGELF
abundance: many; j_gene: TRBJ2-5; v_gene: TRBV12-3/TRBV12-4; CDR3aa: ASSLAGFYQETQY
abundance: many; j_gene: TRBJ2-2; v_gene: TRBV20-1; CDR3aa: SARDVGDPGELF
abundance: .; j_gene: TRBJ2-7; v_gene: TRBV20-1; CDR3aa: SVGLHEQY
abundance: few; j_gene: TRBJ1-4; v_gene: TRBV4-3; CDR3aa: ASSQDLTDEKLF
abundance: few; j_gene: TRBJ2-3; v_gene: TRBV6-1; CDR3aa: ASSSKRGRTDTQY
abundance: many; j_gene: TRBJ2-1; v_gene: TRBV25-1; CDR3aa: ASTRLAGGYNEQF
abundance: many; j_gene: TRBJ2-6; v_gene: TRBV11-2; CDR3aa: ASSLEWGLFSGANVLT
abundance: few; j_gene: TRBJ2-3; v_gene: TRBV3-1; CDR3aa: ASSQDWLAGGLDTQY
abundance: .; j_gene: TRBJ2-1; v_gene: TRBV6-1; CDR3aa: ASRPGSGSSYNEQF
abundance: .; j_gene: TRBJ2-5; v_gene: TRBV9; CDR3aa: ASSVSTGFETQY
abundance: many; j_gene: TRBJ1-1; v_gene: TRBV7-9; CDR3aa: ASSYHTEAF
abundance: .; j_gene: TRBJ2-1; v_gene: TRBV12-3/TRBV12-4; CDR3aa: ASSSPGGDEQF
abundance: .; j_gene: TRBJ2-3; v_gene: TRBV20-1; CDR3aa: SAREGTSHATDTQY
abundance: .; j_gene: TRBJ2-7; v_gene: TRBV6-2/TRBV6-3; CDR3aa: ASSTHGRTPYEQY
abundance: .; j_gene: TRBJ1-6; v_gene: TRBV2; CDR3aa: ASRGGTGGNSPLH
abundance: few; j_gene: TRBJ2-1; v_gene: TRBV4-1; CDR3aa: ASSQSTGRAYEQF
abundance: few; j_gene: TRBJ2-1; v_gene: TRBV29-1; CDR3aa: SVTQGVGQF
abundance: .; j_gene: TRBJ2-7; v_gene: TRBV2; CDR3aa: ASSEAFPLGEQY
abundance: few; j_gene: TRBJ1-6; v_gene: TRBV3-1; CDR3aa: ASSQGEGLYSPLH
abundance: few; j_gene: TRBJ2-3; v_gene: TRBV9; CDR3aa: ASSVFRSSSTDTQY
abundance: many; j_gene: TRBJ1-3; v_gene: TRBV25-1; CDR3aa: ASSEAPRDTIY
abundance: .; j_gene: TRBJ2-7; v_gene: TRBV6-1; CDR3aa: ASKTNARFPYEQY
abundance: .; j_gene: TRBJ2-2; v_gene: TRBV6-1; CDR3aa: ASSRQANTGELF
abundance: .; j_gene: TRBJ2-3; v_gene: TRBV20-1; CDR3aa: SARRGTGRGTQY
abundance: few; j_gene: TRBJ1-3; v_gene: TRBV7-9; CDR3aa: ASSLTITGGNTIY
abundance: .; j_gene: TRBJ2-1; v_gene: TRBV4-1; CDR3aa: ASRAPGTSSYNEQF
abundance: few; j_gene: TRBJ2-1; v_gene: TRBV3-1; CDR3aa: ASSAQRGGYNEQF
abundance: .; j_gene: TRBJ1-1; v_gene: TRBV5-1; CDR3aa: ASSWTGQKNTEAF
abundance: few; j_gene: TRBJ2-1; v_gene: TRBV12-3/TRBV12-4; CDR3aa: ASSLGASPGGRFNEQF
abundance: .; j_gene: TRBJ2-3; v_gene: TRBV5-1; CDR3aa: ASRGTGADTQY
abundance: few; j_gene: TRBJ1-2; v_gene: TRBV15; CDR3aa: ATGTGRDTYGYT
abundance: many; j_gene: TRBJ2-1; v_gene: TRBV12-3/TRBV12-4; CDR3aa: ASSSQTSLRQF
abundance: few; j_gene: TRBJ2-7; v_gene: TRBV7-3; CDR3aa: ASSPLPGSYEQY
abundance: few; j_gene: TRBJ1-6; v_gene: TRBV14; CDR3aa: ASSQVSAKGNSPLH
abundance: .; j_gene: TRBJ1-5; v_gene: TRBV12-3/TRBV12-4; CDR3aa: ASSFRGGVGQPQH
abundance: .; j_gene: TRBJ1-1; v_gene: TRBV5-6; CDR3aa: ASSLGRIAEAF
abundance: many; j_gene: TRBJ1-1; v_gene: TRBV18; CDR3aa: ASSPRGENTEAF